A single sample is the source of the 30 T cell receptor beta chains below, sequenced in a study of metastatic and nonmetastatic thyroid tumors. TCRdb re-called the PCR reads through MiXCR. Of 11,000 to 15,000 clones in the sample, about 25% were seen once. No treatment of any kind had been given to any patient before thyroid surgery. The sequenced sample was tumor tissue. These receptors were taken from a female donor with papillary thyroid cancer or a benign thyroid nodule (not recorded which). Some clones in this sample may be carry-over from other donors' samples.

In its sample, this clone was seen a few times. The CDR3 nucleotides read TGTGCCAGCAGTTTGGGACCTGTGGGGGGAACCTATGGCTACACCTTC. Translating gives CASSLGPVGGTYGYTF. This chain connects TRBV28 to TRBJ1-2, with D possibly TRBD1 on 5 matching bases. The CDR3 covers 16 residues. V lost 3 bases and J lost 4, with 18 bases in between. Germline CDR1 MDHEN, CDR2 SYDVKM.

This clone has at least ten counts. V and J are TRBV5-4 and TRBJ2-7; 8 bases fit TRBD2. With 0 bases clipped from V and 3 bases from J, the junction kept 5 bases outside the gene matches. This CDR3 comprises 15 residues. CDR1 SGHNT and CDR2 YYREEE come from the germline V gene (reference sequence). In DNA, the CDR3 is TGTGCCAGCAGCTTGGATGGCGGGGGGAACTACGAGCAGTACTTC. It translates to CASSLDGGGNYEQYF.

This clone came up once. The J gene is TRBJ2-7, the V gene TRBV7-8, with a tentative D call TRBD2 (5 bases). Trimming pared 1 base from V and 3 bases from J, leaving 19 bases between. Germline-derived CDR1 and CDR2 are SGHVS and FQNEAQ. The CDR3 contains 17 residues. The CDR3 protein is CASSLGLGGQIHYEQYF. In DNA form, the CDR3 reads TGTGCCAGCAGCTTAGGGCTAGGAGGTCAAATCCACTACGAGCAGTACTTC.

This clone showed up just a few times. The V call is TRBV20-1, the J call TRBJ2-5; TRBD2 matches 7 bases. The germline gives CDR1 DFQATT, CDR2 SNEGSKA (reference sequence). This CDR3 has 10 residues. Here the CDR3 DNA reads TGCATCGGGAGGTCGGAGACCCAGTACTTC. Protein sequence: CIGRSETQYF.

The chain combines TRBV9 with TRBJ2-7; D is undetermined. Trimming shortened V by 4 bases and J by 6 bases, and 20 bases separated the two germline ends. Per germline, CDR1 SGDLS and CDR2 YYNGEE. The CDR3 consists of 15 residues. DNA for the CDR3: TGTGCCAGCAGCACTGGATCGGGTAGCCGGCGCGAGCAGTACTTC. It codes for CASSTGSGSRREQYF.

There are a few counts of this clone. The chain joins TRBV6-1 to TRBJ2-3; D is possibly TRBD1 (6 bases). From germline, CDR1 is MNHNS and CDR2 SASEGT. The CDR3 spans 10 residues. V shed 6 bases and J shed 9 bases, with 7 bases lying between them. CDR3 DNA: TGTGCCAGCAGCACAGGGACGCAGTATTTT. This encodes CASSTGTQYF.

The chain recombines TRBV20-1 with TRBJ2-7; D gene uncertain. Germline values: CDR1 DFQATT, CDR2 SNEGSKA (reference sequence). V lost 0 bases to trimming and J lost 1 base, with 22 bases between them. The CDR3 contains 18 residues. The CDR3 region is CSARDGDLSHRLSYEQYF. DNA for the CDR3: TGCAGTGCTAGAGATGGTGATTTGTCACACCGTCTTTCCTACGAGCAGTACTTC.

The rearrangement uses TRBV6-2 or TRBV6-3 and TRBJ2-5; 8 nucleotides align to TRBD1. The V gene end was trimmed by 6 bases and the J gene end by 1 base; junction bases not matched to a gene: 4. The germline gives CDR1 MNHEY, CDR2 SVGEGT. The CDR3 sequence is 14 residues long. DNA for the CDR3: TGTGCCAGCAGGTCTGACAGGGGCCAAGAGACCCAGTACTTC. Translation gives CASRSDRGQETQYF.

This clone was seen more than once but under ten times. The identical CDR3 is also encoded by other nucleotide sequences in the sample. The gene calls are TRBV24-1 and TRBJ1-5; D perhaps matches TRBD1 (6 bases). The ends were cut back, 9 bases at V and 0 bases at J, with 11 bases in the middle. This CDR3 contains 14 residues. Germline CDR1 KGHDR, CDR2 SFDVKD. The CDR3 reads CATGGGGSNQPQHF. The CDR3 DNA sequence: TGTGCCACCGGGGGGGGCGGTAGCAATCAGCCCCAGCATTTT.

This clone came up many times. The CDR3 nucleotides read TGCGCCAGCACCGCCGGGGGGGTGAGGGGCTCTGAAGCTTTCTTT. Its protein is CASTAGGVRGSEAFF. The chain uses TRBV5-1 and TRBJ1-1; D might be TRBD1 (5 bases). From germline, CDR1 is SGHRS and CDR2 YFSETQ. The CDR3 has 15 residues. The ends were cut back, 6 bases at V and 6 bases at J, with 21 bases in the middle.

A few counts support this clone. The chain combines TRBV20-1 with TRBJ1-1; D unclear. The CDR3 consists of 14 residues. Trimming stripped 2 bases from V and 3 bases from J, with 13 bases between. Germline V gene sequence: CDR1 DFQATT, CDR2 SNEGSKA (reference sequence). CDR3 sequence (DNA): TGCAGTGCTAGACAGGTCTTCTCCTACACTGAAGCTTTCTTT. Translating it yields CSARQVFSYTEAFF.

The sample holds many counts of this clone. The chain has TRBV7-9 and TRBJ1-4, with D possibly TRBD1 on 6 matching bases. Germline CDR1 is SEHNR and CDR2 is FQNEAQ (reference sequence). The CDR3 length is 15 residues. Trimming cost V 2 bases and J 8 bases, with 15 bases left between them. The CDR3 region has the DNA TGTGCCAGCAGCTTACGGCAGGGGTCGGTGGAAAAACTGTTTTTT. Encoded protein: CASSLRQGSVEKLFF.

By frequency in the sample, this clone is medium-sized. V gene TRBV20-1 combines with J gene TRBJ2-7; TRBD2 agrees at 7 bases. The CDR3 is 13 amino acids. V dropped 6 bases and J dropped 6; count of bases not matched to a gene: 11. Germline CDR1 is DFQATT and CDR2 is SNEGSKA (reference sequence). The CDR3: CSALWSGKREQYF. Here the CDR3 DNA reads TGCAGTGCCCTTTGGAGCGGGAAGCGCGAGCAGTACTTC.

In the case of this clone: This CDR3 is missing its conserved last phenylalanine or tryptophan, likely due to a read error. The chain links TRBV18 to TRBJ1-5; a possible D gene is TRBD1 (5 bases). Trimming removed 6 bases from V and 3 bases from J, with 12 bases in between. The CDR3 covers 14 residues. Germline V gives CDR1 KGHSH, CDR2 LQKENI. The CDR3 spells CASSETVVNQPQHS. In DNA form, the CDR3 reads TGTGCCAGCTCGGAGACAGTGGTCAATCAGCCCCAGCATTCT.

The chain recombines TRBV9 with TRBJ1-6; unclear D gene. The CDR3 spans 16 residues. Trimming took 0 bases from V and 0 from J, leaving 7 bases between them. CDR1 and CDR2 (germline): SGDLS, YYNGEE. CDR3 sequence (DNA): TGTGCCAGCAGCGTAGGGAGCAGCTCCTATAATTCACCCCTCCACTTT. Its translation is CASSVGSSSYNSPLHF.

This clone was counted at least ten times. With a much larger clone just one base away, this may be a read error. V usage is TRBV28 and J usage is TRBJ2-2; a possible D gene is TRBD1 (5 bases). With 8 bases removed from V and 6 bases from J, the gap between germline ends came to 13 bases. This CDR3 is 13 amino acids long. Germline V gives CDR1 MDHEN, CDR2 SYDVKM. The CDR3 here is CASLKRGAGELFF. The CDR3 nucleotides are TGTGCCAGCCTAAAAAGGGGCGCCGGGGAGCTGTTTTTT.

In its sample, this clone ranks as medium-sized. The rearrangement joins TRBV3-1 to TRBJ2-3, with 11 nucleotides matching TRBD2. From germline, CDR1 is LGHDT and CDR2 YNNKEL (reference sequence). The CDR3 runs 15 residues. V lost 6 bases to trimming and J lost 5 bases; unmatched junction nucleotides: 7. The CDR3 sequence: CASRPGTSGLDTQYF. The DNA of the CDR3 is TGTGCCAGCAGACCCGGGACTAGCGGTTTAGATACGCAGTATTTT.

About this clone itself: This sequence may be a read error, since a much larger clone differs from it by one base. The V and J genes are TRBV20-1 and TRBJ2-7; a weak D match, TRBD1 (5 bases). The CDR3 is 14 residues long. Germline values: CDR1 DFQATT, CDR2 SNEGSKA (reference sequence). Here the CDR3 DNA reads TGCAGTGCTAGCCCGATATACAGGTCCTACGGGCAGTACTTC. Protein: CSASPIYRSYGQYF.

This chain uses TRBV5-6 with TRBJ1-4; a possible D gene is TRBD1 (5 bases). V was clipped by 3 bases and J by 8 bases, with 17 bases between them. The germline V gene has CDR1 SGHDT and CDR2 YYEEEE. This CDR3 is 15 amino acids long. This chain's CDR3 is CASSSRWDHYEKLFF. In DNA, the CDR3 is TGTGCCAGCAGCTCTAGGTGGGACCACTACGAAAAACTGTTTTTT.

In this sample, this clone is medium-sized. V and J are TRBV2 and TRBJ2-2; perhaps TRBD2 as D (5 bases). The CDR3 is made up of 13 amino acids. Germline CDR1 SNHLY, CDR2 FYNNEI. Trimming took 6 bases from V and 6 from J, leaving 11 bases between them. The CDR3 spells CASSLGVAGELFF. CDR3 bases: TGTGCCAGCAGCTTGGGAGTCGCCGGGGAGCTGTTTTTT.

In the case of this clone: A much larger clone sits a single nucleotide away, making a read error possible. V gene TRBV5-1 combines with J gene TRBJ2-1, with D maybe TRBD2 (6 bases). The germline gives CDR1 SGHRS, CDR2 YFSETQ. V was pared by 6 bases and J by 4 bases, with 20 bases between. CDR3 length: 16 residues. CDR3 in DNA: TGCGCCAGCACCCGGGCGGTGGAGGGCCTGTACAATGAGCAGTTCTTC. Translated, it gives CASTRAVEGLYNEQFF.

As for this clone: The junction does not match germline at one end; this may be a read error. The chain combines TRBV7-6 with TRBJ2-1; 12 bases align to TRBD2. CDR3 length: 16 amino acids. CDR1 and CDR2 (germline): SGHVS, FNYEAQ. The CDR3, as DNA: TGTGCCAGCAGCAGGACGACTAGCGGGAGTCGAAATGGGCAGTTCTTC. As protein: CASSRTTSGSRNGQFF.

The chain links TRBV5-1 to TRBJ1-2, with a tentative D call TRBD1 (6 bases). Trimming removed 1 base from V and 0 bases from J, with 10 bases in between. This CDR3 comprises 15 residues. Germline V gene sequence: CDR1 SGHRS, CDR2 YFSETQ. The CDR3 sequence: CASSLFQGSNYGYTF. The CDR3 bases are TGCGCCAGCAGCTTGTTTCAGGGGTCTAACTATGGCTACACCTTC.

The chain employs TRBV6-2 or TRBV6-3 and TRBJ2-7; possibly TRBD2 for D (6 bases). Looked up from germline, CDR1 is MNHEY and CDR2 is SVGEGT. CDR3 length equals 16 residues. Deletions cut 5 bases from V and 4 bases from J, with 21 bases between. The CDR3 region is CASSTQARGKGYEQYF. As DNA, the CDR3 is TGTGCCAGCAGTACCCAGGCACGGGGGAAAGGGTACGAGCAGTACTTC.

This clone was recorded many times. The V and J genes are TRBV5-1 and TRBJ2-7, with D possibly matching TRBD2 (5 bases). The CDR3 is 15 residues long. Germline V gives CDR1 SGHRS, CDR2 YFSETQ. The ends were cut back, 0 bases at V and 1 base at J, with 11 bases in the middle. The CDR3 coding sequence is TGCGCCAGCAGCTTGGCCCGAGGGTTTTCCTACGAGCAGTACTTC. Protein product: CASSLARGFSYEQYF.

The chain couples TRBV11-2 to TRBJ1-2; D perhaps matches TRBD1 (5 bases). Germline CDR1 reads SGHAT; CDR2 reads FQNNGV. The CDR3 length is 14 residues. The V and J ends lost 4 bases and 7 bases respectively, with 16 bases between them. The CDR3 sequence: CASSWIPGQRGYTF. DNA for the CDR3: TGTGCCAGCAGCTGGATTCCGGGGCAGCGTGGCTACACCTTC.

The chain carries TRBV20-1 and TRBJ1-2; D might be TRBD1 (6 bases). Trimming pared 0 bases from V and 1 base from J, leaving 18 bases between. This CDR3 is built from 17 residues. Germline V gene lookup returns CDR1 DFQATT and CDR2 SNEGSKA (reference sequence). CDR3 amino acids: CSARDEGRQESNYGYTF. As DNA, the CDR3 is TGCAGTGCTAGAGATGAAGGGCGACAGGAGAGTAACTATGGCTACACCTTC.

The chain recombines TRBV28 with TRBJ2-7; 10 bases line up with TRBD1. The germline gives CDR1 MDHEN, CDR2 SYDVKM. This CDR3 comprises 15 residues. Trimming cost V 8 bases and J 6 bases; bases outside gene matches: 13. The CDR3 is CASLLGGQGVGEQYF. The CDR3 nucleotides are TGTGCCAGCCTCTTAGGTGGACAGGGGGTGGGCGAGCAGTACTTC.

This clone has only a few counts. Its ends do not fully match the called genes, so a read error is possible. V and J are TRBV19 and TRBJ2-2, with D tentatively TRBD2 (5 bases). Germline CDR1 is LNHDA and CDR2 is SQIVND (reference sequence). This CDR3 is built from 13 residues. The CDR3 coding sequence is TGTGCCAGTAGTTTTATCAACACCGGGGATCTGTTTTTT. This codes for CASSFINTGDLFF.

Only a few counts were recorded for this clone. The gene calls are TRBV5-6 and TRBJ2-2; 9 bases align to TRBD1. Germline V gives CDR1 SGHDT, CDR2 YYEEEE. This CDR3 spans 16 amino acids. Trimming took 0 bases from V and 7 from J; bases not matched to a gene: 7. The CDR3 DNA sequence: TGTGCCAGCAGCTTGGCCGGACAGGGGACCGGCGGGGAGCTGTTTTTT. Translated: CASSLAGQGTGGELFF.